Listed here is a single T cell receptor (beta chain). As yet, its antigen is unknown. Genomic DNA acted as the template from which TCR beta VDJ combination and CDR3 sequence profiling were carried out. Using its own MiXCR run on the reads, TCRdb lists one record per CDR3 protein. The sample holds 150,000 or so distinct CDR3 sequences, less than 60% seen once. CD8+CD57+ cell expansion had been shown by flow cytometry in patients chosen for sequencing. Every one of the patients had aplastic anemia (severe, acquired). Receipt of therapy had not occurred in any patient by the time of blood sampling. This record comes from a study of CD8+CD57+ T cells in acquired aplastic anemia. In the study overall: Isolated CD4+ and CD8+ cells, once sorted, yielded DNA averaging about 3.4 ug.

The CDR3 has 13 residues. V lost 6 bases, J lost 13 bases, and 21 bases lay in between. Study-level results: A set of 25 to 35 CD8+ CDR3 sequences was shared between patients and controls, and these sequences appeared highly expressed in patients.

The TCR comes from a human donor with aplastic anemia. The specimen was sorted CD4+, CD8+, or CD8+CD57+ T cells (not recorded which) from PBMCs. The chain combines TRBV12-3 or TRBV12-4 with TRBJ1-2; D is possibly TRBD1 (5 bases). The CDR3 loop reads CASRPNGTPSCTF. In DNA, the CDR3 is TGTGCCAGCAGGCCAAATGGGACCCCAAGTTGCACCTTC.